The 26 T cell receptor beta chains below come from one sample, sequenced in a study of CD8 T cells in ankylosing spondylitis. The study's findings and limits: Ankylosing spondylitis blood appeared to carry a characteristic TCR beta motif of several highly homologous variants.

Antigens of these TCRs are unknown. TCRdb called the 5' RACE reads again in MiXCR, with one record for every CDR3 protein. The sample holds about 540,000 distinct CDR3 sequences, about 12% seen once. The specimen sequenced was blood, either unsorted or a sorted T cell fraction (not recorded which). The receptors derive from a male donor with ankylosing spondylitis.

This clonotype was counted at least ten times. The chain combines TRBV5-1 with TRBJ1-2; D possibly corresponds to TRBD1 (5 bases). The V and J ends lost 0 bases and 7 bases respectively, with 13 bases between them. From germline, CDR1 is SGHRS and CDR2 YFSETQ. CDR3 length: 14 residues. In DNA, the CDR3 is TGCGCCAGCAGCTTGGGGCAGGGCTCCGGTGGCTACACCTTC. This sequence encodes CASSLGQGSGGYTF.

This chain connects TRBV20-1 to TRBJ1-1; weak D call: TRBD1 (6 bases). V shed 4 bases and J shed 3 bases, with 12 bases lying between them. This CDR3 comprises 13 residues. Germline V lookup: CDR1 DFQATT, CDR2 SNEGSKA (reference sequence). CDR3: CSANREGYTEAFF. DNA of the CDR3: TGCAGTGCTAACAGGGAGGGGTACACTGAAGCTTTCTTT.

At least ten counts were recorded for this clonotype. The chain employs TRBV6-2 or TRBV6-3 and TRBJ2-1, with D tentatively TRBD2 (6 bases). The CDR3 sequence is 16 residues long. The germline V gene has CDR1 MNHEY and CDR2 SVGEGT. V lost 5 bases and J 3 bases, leaving 17 bases between the germline ends. Here the CDR3 reads CASSPERVLSYNEQFF. CDR3 in DNA: TGTGCCAGCAGTCCGGAGCGGGTCCTAAGCTACAATGAGCAGTTCTTC.

The V call is TRBV2, the J call TRBJ2-3; 10 bases are a match to TRBD2. The CDR3 sequence is 16 residues long. The V segment lost 1 base and the J segment 1 base; nucleotides outside the gene matches: 2. Germline V gene sequence: CDR1 SNHLY, CDR2 FYNNEI. CDR3: CASSEGLAGGTDTQYF. The CDR3 DNA reads TGTGCCAGCAGTGAAGGACTAGCGGGCGGCACAGATACGCAGTATTTT.

This clonotype was seen more than once but under ten times. The genes are TRBV19 and TRBJ2-1, with 9 bases matching TRBD2. The V and J ends lost 7 bases and 2 bases, in that order; junction bases with no gene match: 6. The V gene's germline CDR1 is LNHDA and CDR2 SQIVND (reference sequence). The CDR3 has 15 residues. The CDR3 reads CASKASGVAYNEQFF. CDR3 nucleotides: TGTGCCAGTAAGGCTAGCGGGGTCGCCTACAATGAGCAGTTCTTC.

This clonotype was counted many times. The chain employs TRBV5-1 and TRBJ2-1; 8 nucleotides match TRBD2. V lost 0 bases, J lost 7 bases, and 3 bases stayed unmatched. Germline V gene lookup returns CDR1 SGHRS and CDR2 YFSETQ. There are 14 residues in the CDR3. The CDR3 reads CASSLDIAGNEQFF. The CDR3 DNA sequence: TGCGCCAGCAGCTTGGATATAGCGGGAAATGAGCAGTTCTTC.

The table lists this clonotype with many counts. V usage is TRBV7-9 and J usage is TRBJ2-7; tentative D call: TRBD1 (6 bases). The CDR3 is 13 residues long. Looked up from germline, CDR1 is SEHNR and CDR2 is FQNEAQ (reference sequence). V lost 2 bases to trimming and J lost 5 bases, with 10 bases between them. The CDR3 sequence: CASSLTGSDEQYF. The CDR3 DNA reads TGTGCCAGCAGCTTAACAGGGAGCGACGAGCAGTACTTC.

This clonotype was counted a few times. V gene TRBV2 combines with J gene TRBJ2-7, with D possibly TRBD1 on 5 matching bases. Germline CDR1 is SNHLY and CDR2 is FYNNEI. The V and J ends lost 6 bases and 2 bases respectively, with 8 bases between them. This CDR3 is 12 amino acids long. CDR3 sequence reads: CASRTDTYEQYV. In DNA, the CDR3 is TGTGCCAGCAGGACGGACACCTACGAGCAGTACGTC.

This chain joins TRBV4-1 and TRBJ2-4; 9 bases are a match to TRBD2. The J segment lost 3 bases and the V segment lost 0 bases, leaving 9 bases of the junction unmatched. This CDR3 has 18 residues. Germline CDR1 MGHRA, CDR2 YSYEKL. Here the CDR3 DNA reads TGCGCCAGCAGCCAAGATACTGGGCGGGAGGGGAACAAAAACATTCAGTACTTC. Encoded protein: CASSQDTGREGNKNIQYF.

This sequence joins TRBV5-1 and TRBJ1-2; the match to TRBD1 covers 9 bases. Germline V CDR1 and CDR2: SGHRS, YFSETQ. The CDR3 contains 14 residues. Trimming removed 0 bases from V and 5 bases from J; junction bases left unmatched: 2. The CDR3 bases are TGCGCCAGCAGCTTGGGGGACAGGGAGTATGGCTACACCTTC. Amino acid sequence: CASSLGDREYGYTF. The full variable domain, rest sourced from reference TRBV5-1 and TRBJ1-2, is KAGVTQTPRYLIKTRGQQVTLSCSPISGHRSVSWYQQTPGQGLQFLFEYFSETQRNKGNFPGRFSGRQFSNSRSEMNVSTLELGDSALYLCASSLGDREYGYTFGSGTRLTVV.

The J gene is TRBJ1-1, the V gene TRBV18; D gene ambiguous. This CDR3 contains 17 residues. V was pared by 0 bases and J by 0 bases, with 14 bases between. Germline V gene data show CDR1 as KGHSH and CDR2 as LQKENI. Written as DNA, the CDR3 is TGTGCCAGCTCACCACCTCAAGCCCTGGGCATGAACACTGAAGCTTTCTTT. It translates to CASSPPQALGMNTEAFF.

V gene TRBV2 combines with J gene TRBJ2-7; D remains ambiguous. V was cut by 7 bases and J by 0 bases, with 10 bases left in between. Looked up from germline, CDR1 is SNHLY and CDR2 is FYNNEI. The CDR3 contains 13 residues. CDR3 in DNA: TGTGCCAGCATCAGCAGATTCTCCTACGAGCAGTACGTC. Amino acids: CASISRFSYEQYV.

This clonotype was detected ten times or more. V and J are TRBV12-5 and TRBJ2-1; D may correspond to TRBD1 or TRBD2 (6 bases each). The CDR3 has 18 residues. Germline V CDR1 and CDR2: LGHNT, FRNRAP. Trimming removed 4 bases from V and 0 bases from J, with 19 bases in between. Written as DNA, the CDR3 is TGTGCTAGTGGTTCGGGGGCGGTTCCCGATTACTCCTACAATGAGCAGTTCTTC. Encoded protein: CASGSGAVPDYSYNEQFF. The whole variable domain, filled in from reference TRBV12-5 and TRBJ2-1, reads DARVTQTPRHKVTEMGQEVTMRCQPILGHNTVFWYRQTMMQGLELLAYFRNRAPLDDSGMPKDRFSAEMPDATLATLKIQPSEPRDSAVYFCASGSGAVPDYSYNEQFFGPGTRLTVL.

This clonotype was found a few times. The V call is TRBV12-3 or TRBV12-4, the J call TRBJ1-1; D unclear. Trimming took 0 bases from V and 0 from J, leaving 5 bases between them. The CDR3 extends over 14 amino acids. CDR3 sequence: CASSLAVLNTEAFF. The CDR3 nucleotides are TGTGCCAGCAGTTTAGCAGTGTTGAACACTGAAGCTTTCTTT.

The V gene is TRBV7-8, the J gene TRBJ1-1; no clear D. This CDR3 region has 14 residues. The V end was cut by 0 bases, the J end by 5 bases, with 10 bases between. The germline V gene has CDR1 SGHVS and CDR2 FQNEAQ. The CDR3 bases are TGTGCCAGCAGCTTAGCTGAAGCACGAACTGAAGCTTTCTTT. Its protein is CASSLAEARTEAFF.

The J gene is TRBJ2-7, the V gene TRBV3-1; no firm D call. Looked up from germline, CDR1 is LGHDT and CDR2 is YNNKEL (reference sequence). The CDR3 runs to 13 residues. Trimming removed 3 bases at V and 3 bases at J, with 9 bases between. Here the CDR3 DNA reads TGTGCCAGCAGCCACCTGTCTGACTACGAGCAGTACTTC. Encoded protein: CASSHLSDYEQYF.

This chain uses TRBV28 with TRBJ1-5; 7 bases agree with TRBD1. The CDR3 contains 14 residues. V gave up 7 bases and J gave up 7 bases; unmatched junction bases: 10. CDR1 and CDR2 (germline): MDHEN, SYDVKM. The CDR3 region has the DNA TGTGCCAGCAATCCCACAGGGGTAGTGCAGCCCCAGCATTTT. Protein sequence: CASNPTGVVQPQHF.

This clonotype was picked up a small number of times. The V gene is TRBV2, the J gene TRBJ1-5, with 10 positions matching TRBD1. The CDR3 length is 15 residues. The V gene's germline CDR1 is SNHLY and CDR2 FYNNEI. The V and J ends lost 6 bases and 6 bases, in that order; junction bases with no gene match: 8. Here the CDR3 DNA reads TGTGCCAGCAGCCCGACAGGGGGCGGGCGTCAGCCCCAGCATTTT. Translated: CASSPTGGGRQPQHF.

This clonotype was detected once. The V and J genes are TRBV21-1 and TRBJ1-1; the D call in the table, TRBD1, was not verified against the DNA. TRBV21-1 is a known pseudogene. This CDR3 comprises 13 residues. The CDR3 is CASSHTGKGEAFF. The CDR3 coding sequence is TGTGCCAGCAGCCATACAGGGAAGGGTGAAGCTTTCTTT.

This sequence joins TRBV5-1 and TRBJ2-3; D may be TRBD1 or TRBD2 (5 bases each). The germline V gene has CDR1 SGHRS and CDR2 YFSETQ. The CDR3 contains 16 residues. Trimming removed 0 bases from V and 0 bases from J, with 11 bases in between. CDR3: CASSLEGRASTDTQYF. For the CDR3, the DNA is TGCGCCAGCAGCTTGGAGGGGCGGGCAAGCACAGATACGCAGTATTTT. Drawing the rest from reference TRBV5-1 and TRBJ2-3, the complete variable domain is KAGVTQTPRYLIKTRGQQVTLSCSPISGHRSVSWYQQTPGQGLQFLFEYFSETQRNKGNFPGRFSGRQFSNSRSEMNVSTLELGDSALYLCASSLEGRASTDTQYFGPGTRLTVL.

This clonotype was seen ten or more times. The rearrangement joins TRBV10-3 to TRBJ2-3; possibly TRBD1 for D (5 bases). Germline loops: CDR1 ENHRY, CDR2 SYGVKD. This CDR3 comprises 14 residues. Trimming removed 11 bases from V and 5 bases from J, with 20 bases in between. The CDR3 reads CAFSDSLRGDTQYF. CDR3 nucleotides: TGTGCCTTCTCAGACAGCCTCCGAGGAGATACGCAGTATTTT.

This clonotype was counted only a few times. This rearrangement joins TRBV14 to TRBJ1-3; D call uncertain. This CDR3 is built from 17 residues. CDR1 is SGHDN, CDR2 FVKESK, per germline. Trimming shortened V by 6 bases and J by 0 bases, and 18 bases separated the two germline ends. The DNA for the CDR3 is TGTGCCAGCAGGGTTCGCTCGGACGGTAACTCTGGAAACACCATATATTTT. This encodes CASRVRSDGNSGNTIYF.

In nucleotides, the CDR3 is TGTGCCACCAGCAAGGACAGACACCTCAATGAGCAGTTCTTC. Its protein is CATSKDRHLNEQFF. The V call is TRBV15, the J call TRBJ2-1, with D tentatively TRBD1 (6 bases). Germline V CDR1 and CDR2: LNHNV, YYDKDF (reference sequence). There are 14 residues in the CDR3. V was trimmed by 4 bases and J by 6 bases, leaving 13 bases between them.

The chain uses TRBV5-1 and TRBJ2-1, with TRBD2 identical over 12 bases. Trimming at V came to 4 bases and at J to 0 bases, leaving 5 bases not matched to a gene. Germline V gene data show CDR1 as SGHRS and CDR2 as YFSETQ. This CDR3 comprises 17 residues. CDR3 loop: CASSQRTSGNSYNEQFF. For the CDR3, the DNA is TGCGCCAGCAGCCAAAGGACTAGCGGGAACTCCTACAATGAGCAGTTCTTC.

This clonotype turned up a few times. This chain connects TRBV7-9 to TRBJ1-5, with D perhaps matching TRBD1 (5 bases). This CDR3 spans 14 amino acids. The V and J ends lost 5 bases and 4 bases respectively, with 12 bases between them. Germline CDR1 is SEHNR and CDR2 is FQNEAQ (reference sequence). This CDR3 reads CASSEQGENQPQHF. For the CDR3, the DNA is TGTGCCAGCAGCGAACAAGGGGAGAATCAGCCCCAGCATTTT.

The gene calls are TRBV11-2 and TRBJ2-1, with TRBD2 matching over 7 bases. Trimming at V came to 2 bases and at J to 7 bases, leaving 8 bases not matched to a gene. Germline V gives CDR1 SGHAT, CDR2 FQNNGV. The CDR3 has 15 residues. The CDR3, as DNA: TGTGCCAGCAGCTTATTTGGCGGGAGCGGAAATGAGCAGTTCTTC. Its translation: CASSLFGGSGNEQFF.